The clone carrying this TCR beta chain turned up a few times. Antigen unknown. This entry comes from a study of vaccination and CD4 T cells after COVID-19. For the study at large: Six men and four women formed the convalescents, two being Hispanic.

As for treatment: approximately 10-day PBMC culture with coronavirus spike peptide pools or control peptides (ViraFEST assay). The length of the CDR3 is 14 residues. CDR1 SGHVS and CDR2 FQNEAQ come from the germline V gene. The V end was cut by 3 bases, the J end by 8 bases, with 14 bases between. An Oncomine TCR Beta short-read assay was used to sequence the DNA from cultured CD4+ T cells. TCRdb reanalysed the PCR reads using MiXCR and keeps one entry per CDR3 protein. Here the sample spans 2,500 to 4,000 distinct CDR3 sequences, about 26% being singletons. The TCR comes from a human donor who had recovered from COVID-19. V usage is TRBV7-8 and J usage is TRBJ2-1; D ambiguous. Sequenced here: CD4+ T cells from blood, cultured in vitro, sampled after SARS-CoV-2 vaccination. CDR3 residues: CASSFPGPLDEQFF. Written as DNA, the CDR3 is TGTGCCAGCAGCTTTCCCGGCCCCCTCGATGAGCAGTTCTTC.